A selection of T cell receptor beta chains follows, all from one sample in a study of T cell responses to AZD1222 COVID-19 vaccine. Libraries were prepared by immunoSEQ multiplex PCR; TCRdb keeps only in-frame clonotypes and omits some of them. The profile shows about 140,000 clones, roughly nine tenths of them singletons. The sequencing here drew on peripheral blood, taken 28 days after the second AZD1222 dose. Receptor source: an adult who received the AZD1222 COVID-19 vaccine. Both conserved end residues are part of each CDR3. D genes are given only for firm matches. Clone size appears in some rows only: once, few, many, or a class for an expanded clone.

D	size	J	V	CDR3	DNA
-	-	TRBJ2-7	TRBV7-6	CASSPGGHEQYF	TGTGCCAGCAGCCCCGGGGGGCACGAGCAGTACTTC
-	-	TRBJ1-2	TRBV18	CASSPPDSQKNGYTF	TGTGCCAGTTCACCACCCGATTCGCAGAAGAATGGCTACACCTTC
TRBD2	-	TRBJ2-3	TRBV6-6	CASSRGTSGSTADTQYF	TGTGCCAGCAGTCGCGGGACTAGCGGGAGCACGGCAGATACGCAGTATTTT
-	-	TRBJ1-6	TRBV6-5	CASRRDGNSPLHF	TGTGCCAGCAGACGAGACGGAAATTCACCCCTCCACTTT
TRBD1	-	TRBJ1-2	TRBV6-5	CASSLDRVPRRYTF	TGTGCCAGCAGCCTGGACAGGGTGCCCCGGCGCTACACCTTC
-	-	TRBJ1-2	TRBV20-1	CSARTSLGYTF	TGCAGTGCCCGAACCTCGTTAGGCTACACCTTC
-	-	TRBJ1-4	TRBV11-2	CASETGPGGEKLFF	TGTGCCAGCGAGACCGGGCCAGGCGGTGAAAAACTGTTTTTT
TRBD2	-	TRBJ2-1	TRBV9	CASSVYSGKGDEQFF	TGTGCCAGCAGCGTGTATAGCGGGAAAGGGGATGAGCAGTTCTTC
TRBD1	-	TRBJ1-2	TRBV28	CASRPGQVLANYGYTF	TGTGCCAGCAGGCCGGGACAGGTTTTAGCTAACTATGGCTACACCTTC
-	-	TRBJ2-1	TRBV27	CASSLSYYNEQFF	TGTGCCAGCAGTTTGAGTTACTACAATGAGCAGTTCTTC
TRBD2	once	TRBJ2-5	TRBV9	CASSPGLAGGQETQYF	TGTGCCAGCAGCCCAGGACTAGCTGGGGGGCAAGAGACCCAGTACTTC
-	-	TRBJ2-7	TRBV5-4	CASSLVVGTGVSYEQYF	TGTGCCAGCAGCTTGGTTGTAGGGACGGGGGTCTCCTACGAGCAGTACTTC
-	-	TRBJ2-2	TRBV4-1	CASSHLADTGELFF	TGCGCCAGCAGCCACCTAGCTGACACCGGGGAGCTGTTTTTT
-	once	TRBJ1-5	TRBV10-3	CAISGVRDSNQPQHF	TGTGCCATCAGTGGGGTACGGGACAGCAATCAGCCCCAGCATTTT
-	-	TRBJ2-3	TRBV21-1	CASNSGGRVVAESFPDTQYF	TGTGCCAGCAATTCAGGAGGGCGAGTTGTCGCGGAGTCCTTCCCAGATACGCAGTATTTT
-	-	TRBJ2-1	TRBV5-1	CASSLSSSYNEQFF	TGCGCCAGCAGCTTGAGTAGCTCCTACAATGAGCAGTTCTTC
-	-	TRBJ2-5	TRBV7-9	CASSFPLGETQYF	TGTGCCAGCAGCTTTCCTCTGGGGGAGACCCAGTACTTC
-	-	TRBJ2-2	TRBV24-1	CATSDLDTGELFF	TGTGCCACCAGTGACTTAGACACCGGGGAGCTGTTTTTT
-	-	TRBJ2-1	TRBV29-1	CSTADNEQFF	TGCAGCACAGCAGACAATGAGCAGTTCTTC
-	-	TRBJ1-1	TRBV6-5	CASSSTPNTEAFF	TGTGCCAGCAGTTCGACTCCGAACACTGAAGCTTTCTTT
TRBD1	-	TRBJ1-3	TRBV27	CASSLSNLDRERTGNTIYF	TGTGCCAGCAGTTTATCGAACCTAGACAGGGAGAGGACTGGAAACACCATATATTTT
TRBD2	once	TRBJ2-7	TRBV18	CASSPGLAGEIYEQYF	TGTGCCAGCTCACCAGGACTAGCGGGAGAGATCTACGAGCAGTACTTC
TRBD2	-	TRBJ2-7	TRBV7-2	CASSLGGLAGGVEQYF	TGTGCCAGCAGCTTAGGAGGACTAGCGGGGGGTGTCGAGCAGTACTTC
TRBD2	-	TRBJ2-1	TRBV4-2	CASSQEAGLPRGEQFF	TGTGCCAGCAGCCAAGAGGCGGGACTACCTCGGGGTGAGCAGTTCTTC
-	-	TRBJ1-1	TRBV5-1	CASSLGTGSTEAFF	TGCGCCAGCAGCTTGGGAACAGGGAGCACTGAAGCTTTCTTT
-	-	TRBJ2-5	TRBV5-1	CASSIETAQETQYF	TGCGCCAGCAGCATTGAGACAGCCCAAGAGACCCAGTACTTC
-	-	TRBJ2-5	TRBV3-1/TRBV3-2	CASSQTPLEYQYF	TGTGCCAGCAGCCAAACCCCTCTGGAATATCAGTACTTC
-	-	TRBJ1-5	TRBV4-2	CASSQEEGSFQPQHF	TGTGCCAGCAGCCAAGAAGAAGGGAGTTTTCAGCCCCAGCATTTT
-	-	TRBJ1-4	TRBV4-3	CASSQGILQGNEKLFF	TGCGCCAGCAGCCAAGGAATTCTCCAGGGGAATGAAAAACTGTTTTTT
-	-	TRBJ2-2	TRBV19	CASSPLMGFEVGELFF	TGTGCCAGTAGTCCTCTAATGGGGTTCGAGGTCGGGGAGCTGTTTTTT